These 23 T cell receptor beta chains were all obtained from the same sample, sequenced in a study of cytomegalovirus exposure and HLA in healthy donors. The repertoire was sequenced with immunoSEQ multiplex PCR; TCRdb's copy has only in-frame clones and lacks some. The sample has roughly 330,000 clones, around 87% seen once. Sequencing was performed on PBMCs. The receptors come from a woman in her twenties or thirties in good health and CMV-seropositive.

The V call is TRBV9, the J call TRBJ2-1; possibly TRBD2 for D (6 bases). CDR3 length: 16 residues. V was shortened by 7 bases and J by 0 bases, with 17 bases between the two germline ends. CDR1 is SGDLS, CDR2 YYNGEE, per germline. CDR3 region: CASAEGEIFSYNEQFF. In nucleotides, the CDR3 is TGTGCCAGCGCGGAGGGAGAGATTTTCTCCTACAATGAGCAGTTCTTC.

The chain combines TRBV30 with TRBJ2-3; D remains unclear. The CDR3 totals 15 residues. V lost 7 bases, J lost 2 bases, and 19 bases lay in between. Germline-derived CDR1 and CDR2 are GTSNPN and SVGIG (reference sequence). In nucleotides, the CDR3 is TGTGCCTTCTCCATGACATCTACAGTCACAGATACGCAGTATTTT. This gives the protein CAFSMTSTVTDTQYF.

The chain joins TRBV6-6 to TRBJ1-3, with D tentatively TRBD1 (5 bases). Germline V gene data show CDR1 as MNHNY and CDR2 as SVGAGI (reference sequence). The CDR3 runs 14 residues. The V gene lost 6 bases and the J gene lost 0 bases, with 9 bases spanning the gap. The chain's CDR3 is CASSTGFSGNTIYF. CDR3 bases: TGTGCCAGCAGCACAGGATTCTCTGGAAACACCATATATTTT.

The chain combines TRBV2 with TRBJ2-2; weak D call: TRBD1 (5 bases). V was shortened by 8 bases and J by 4 bases, with 11 bases between the two germline ends. Germline V lookup: CDR1 SNHLY, CDR2 FYNNEI. The CDR3 is 13 amino acids. The chain's CDR3 is CASGWGITGELFF. DNA of the CDR3: TGTGCCAGCGGATGGGGCATCACCGGGGAGCTGTTTTTT.

The V and J genes are TRBV6-5 and TRBJ1-4; no reliable D call. The ends were cut back, 4 bases at V and 0 bases at J, with 9 bases in the middle. Germline CDR1 MNHEY, CDR2 SVGAGI. This CDR3 region has 15 residues. Here the CDR3 reads CASSSTVATNEKLFF. In DNA form, the CDR3 reads TGTGCCAGCAGTTCCACAGTTGCAACTAATGAAAAACTGTTTTTT.

This clone has only a few counts. Other DNA sequences in this specimen translate into the identical CDR3. The chain uses TRBV6-4 and TRBJ2-3; 7 bases fit TRBD2. J lost 1 base, V lost 3 bases, and 1 base had no gene match. This CDR3 comprises 14 residues. Germline loops: CDR1 MRHNA, CDR2 SNTAGT. The CDR3 DNA reads as TGTGCCAGCAGTGAACGGGGGGGCACAGATACGCAGTATTTT. It yields the protein CASSERGGTDTQYF.

Notes on this clone: This same CDR3 is encoded by further DNA sequences in the sample. The CDR3 sequence: CASSEADEQYF. The CDR3 DNA is TGTGCCAGCAGTGAAGCAGACGAGCAGTACTTC. The chain carries TRBV6-1 and TRBJ2-7; D ambiguous. Trimming removed 0 bases at V and 5 bases at J, with 2 bases between. Germline V gives CDR1 MNHNS, CDR2 SASEGT. The CDR3 runs 11 residues.

The chain's CDR3 is CASSPRQGSTGELFF. CDR3 in DNA: TGTGCCAGCAGCCCCCGACAGGGGAGCACCGGGGAGCTGTTTTTT. J is TRBJ2-2 and V is TRBV9, with 8 bases matching TRBD1. The V segment lost 4 bases and the J segment 4 bases; nucleotides outside the gene matches: 6. The CDR3 has 15 residues. Germline V gene data show CDR1 as SGDLS and CDR2 as YYNGEE.

The chain uses TRBV7-8 and TRBJ1-3; D possibly corresponds to TRBD1 (6 bases). With 5 bases removed from V and 2 bases from J, the gap between germline ends came to 19 bases. Germline CDR1 SGHVS, CDR2 FQNEAQ. The CDR3 extends over 17 amino acids. The CDR3 reads CASSPDLDSVPGNTIYF. In DNA form, the CDR3 reads TGTGCCAGCAGCCCGGACTTGGACAGCGTGCCTGGAAACACCATATATTTT.

This clone came up once. The chain combines TRBV18 with TRBJ1-6; no definite D call. Germline V CDR1 and CDR2: KGHSH, LQKENI. This CDR3 has 16 amino acids. V was clipped by 3 bases and J by 5 bases, with 14 bases between them. The CDR3 reads CASSPLSRVDNSPLHF. DNA for the CDR3: TGTGCCAGCTCACCCCTTTCGCGGGTGGATAATTCACCCCTCCACTTT.

The V call is TRBV5-1, the J call TRBJ2-2, with 9 bases aligning to TRBD1. Trimming removed 1 base from V and 6 bases from J; junction bases left unmatched: 4. Germline lookup yields CDR1 SGHRS and CDR2 YFSETQ. The CDR3 loop spans 15 amino acids. The CDR3 DNA reads as TGCGCCAGCAGCTTGCCGGGACAGGGTTCCGGGGAGCTGTTTTTT. Translated: CASSLPGQGSGELFF.

V usage is TRBV6-5 and J usage is TRBJ1-5; D ambiguous. V lost 4 bases and J 6 bases, leaving 19 bases between the germline ends. The CDR3 is made up of 16 amino acids. Germline V gene lookup returns CDR1 MNHEY and CDR2 SVGAGI. CDR3: CASSFVGRVTRQPQHF. In DNA, the CDR3 is TGTGCCAGCAGTTTCGTCGGGAGGGTCACTCGTCAGCCCCAGCATTTT.

V usage is TRBV4-1 and J usage is TRBJ1-1, with a weak D call TRBD1 (5 bases). Germline assignment: CDR1 MGHRA and CDR2 YSYEKL. The V end was cut by 4 bases, the J end by 4 bases, with 10 bases between. This CDR3 has 13 amino acids. The CDR3 region has the DNA TGCGCCAGCAGCCTTCGGGGGGGCACTGAAGCTTTCTTT. Its translation is CASSLRGGTEAFF.

The chain combines TRBV11-2 with TRBJ1-4; D is undetermined. V was cut by 1 base and J by 0 bases, with 9 bases left in between. CDR1 and CDR2 from the germline V gene are SGHAT and FQNNGV. The length of the CDR3 is 16 residues. CDR3: CASSLGLLPTNEKLFF. In DNA, the CDR3 is TGTGCCAGCAGCTTAGGACTCCTTCCAACTAATGAAAAACTGTTTTTT.

The chain joins TRBV7-9 to TRBJ2-7; D not resolved. The CDR3 extends over 15 amino acids. Trimming left V 7 bases short and J 7 bases short, with 23 bases between. Germline V gene lookup returns CDR1 SEHNR and CDR2 FQNEAQ (reference sequence). In DNA form, the CDR3 reads TGTGCCAGCACCCCAAGGGCGAACGGTTCGTGGGAGCAGTACTTC. Protein sequence: CASTPRANGSWEQYF.

The rearrangement uses TRBV5-4 and TRBJ1-1; tentatively, D is TRBD1 (5 bases). Trimming left V 4 bases short and J 5 bases short, with 12 bases between. Germline V lookup: CDR1 SGHNT, CDR2 YYREEE (reference sequence). The CDR3 loop spans 13 amino acids. In DNA form, the CDR3 reads TGTGCCAGCAGCCTCAAAGGGGTGACTGAAGCTTTCTTT. This codes for CASSLKGVTEAFF. The full variable domain, in which reference TRBV5-4 and TRBJ1-1 provide the parts outside the CDR3, is ETGVTQSPTHLIKTRGQQVTLRCSSQSGHNTVSWYQQALGQGPQFIFQYYREEENGRGNFPPRFSGLQFPNYSSELNVNALELDDSALYLCASSLKGVTEAFFGQGTRLTVV.

The chain recombines TRBV7-6 with TRBJ2-1; D is perhaps TRBD1 (6 bases). Germline V gene data show CDR1 as SGHVS and CDR2 as FNYEAQ. The CDR3 has 14 residues. The germline V and J ends were trimmed by 3 bases and 2 bases, with 8 bases remaining between them. The CDR3 is CASSFAGAYNEQFF. CDR3 sequence (DNA): TGTGCCAGCAGCTTCGCAGGGGCCTACAATGAGCAGTTCTTC. The whole variable domain, filled in from reference TRBV7-6 and TRBJ2-1, reads GAGVSQSPRYKVTKRGQDVALRCDPISGHVSLYWYRQALGQGPEFLTYFNYEAQQDKSGLPNDRFSAERPEGSISTLTIQRTEQRDSAMYRCASSFAGAYNEQFFGPGTRLTVL.

This clone came up once. The identical CDR3 is also encoded by other nucleotide sequences in the sample. This chain links TRBV30 with TRBJ2-7; 7 nucleotides match TRBD2. This CDR3 region has 12 residues. Trimming removed 1 base from V and 3 bases from J; junction bases left unmatched: 0. The germline CDR1 and CDR2 sequences are GTSNPN and SVGIG (reference sequence). The CDR3 nucleotides read TGTGCCTGGAGTGGGGGGGGCTACGAGCAGTACTTC. This sequence encodes CAWSGGGYEQYF.

The CDR3 loop is CASSKMNTEAFF. The CDR3 nucleotides are TGTGCCAGCAGTAAAATGAACACTGAAGCTTTCTTT. This chain connects TRBV6-5 to TRBJ1-1; unclear D gene. The CDR3 is 12 residues long. The germline V and J ends were trimmed by 5 bases and 0 bases, with 4 bases remaining between them. Per germline, CDR1 MNHEY and CDR2 SVGAGI.

This clone was seen many times. The chain employs TRBV28 and TRBJ1-1; D is undetermined. V dropped 4 bases and J dropped 11 bases, with 5 bases sitting between them. Germline CDR1 reads MDHEN; CDR2 reads SYDVKM. There are 9 residues in the CDR3. The chain's CDR3 is CASSYRAFF. DNA for the CDR3: TGTGCCAGCAGTTATAGGGCTTTCTTT.

CDR3 in amino acids: CASSYGAPSADQPQHF. CDR3 coding DNA: TGTGCCAGCAGTTACGGGGCCCCCTCGGCGGATCAGCCCCAGCATTTT. The V gene is TRBV6-6, the J gene TRBJ1-5; D might be TRBD1 (5 bases). The CDR3 runs 16 residues. Per the germline V gene, CDR1 is MNHNY and CDR2 is SVGAGI (reference sequence). With 2 bases removed from V and 5 bases from J, the gap between germline ends came to 16 bases.

With respect to this clone: This same CDR3 is encoded by further DNA sequences in the sample. The J gene is TRBJ1-1, the V gene TRBV4-3; a possible D gene is TRBD1 (5 bases). Trimming took off 0 bases at V and 5 bases at J, with 7 bases between the two ends. This CDR3 has 13 amino acids. The germline V gene encodes CDR1 LGHNA and CDR2 YSLEER. The CDR3 is CASSQEGGTEAFF. DNA of the CDR3: TGCGCCAGCAGCCAAGAGGGGGGGACTGAAGCTTTCTTT.

J is TRBJ1-1 and V is TRBV7-9; no reliable D call. The CDR3 runs to 15 residues. In germline, CDR1 is SEHNR, CDR2 FQNEAQ (reference sequence). Trimming took off 5 bases at V and 0 bases at J, with 13 bases between the two ends. CDR3 in DNA: TGTGCCAGCAGCCCCTGGGCGGGGATGAACACTGAAGCTTTCTTT. This encodes CASSPWAGMNTEAFF. Full variable domain (missing parts from reference TRBV7-9 and TRBJ1-1): DTGVSQNPRHKITKRGQNVTFRCDPISEHNRLYWYRQTLGQGPEFLTYFQNEAQLEKSRLLSDRFSAERPKGSFSTLEIQRTEQGDSAMYLCASSPWAGMNTEAFFGQGTRLTVV.